The 10 T cell receptor beta chains presented below share a single source sample, sequenced in a study of CD8 T cells in Susac syndrome. An amount of RNA that ranged from about 0.45 to 1 ug was reverse transcribed with random hexamers. TCRdb fed the immunoSEQ multiplex PCR reads into MiXCR, producing one record per CDR3 protein. The sample lists roughly 80,000 distinct CDR3 sequences, roughly 90% occurring once. Sequences were obtained from CD8+ T cells from PBMCs. The receptor source for this set is a human donor with multiple sclerosis.

V usage is TRBV5-1 and J usage is TRBJ2-7, with 9 bases lining up with TRBD2. J was trimmed by 2 bases and V by 5 bases; bases with no gene match: 8. This CDR3 has 15 residues. Germline V gene lookup returns CDR1 SGHRS and CDR2 YFSETQ. The CDR3, as DNA: TGCGCCAGCAGTTGGACTAGCGAATCTACCTACGAGCAGTACTTC. It translates to CASSWTSESTYEQYF.

The rearrangement joins TRBV6-1 to TRBJ2-1; 8 bases line up with TRBD2. This CDR3 has 16 residues. The trim removed 1 base at V and 3 bases at J, leaving 5 bases unmatched. Per germline, CDR1 MNHNS and CDR2 SASEGT. In DNA form, the CDR3 reads TGTGCCAGCAGTGAAGACGGGCGGGGGGTCTACAATGAGCAGTTCTTC. This codes for CASSEDGRGVYNEQFF.

The J gene is TRBJ2-3, the V gene TRBV7-3; 16 nucleotides agree with TRBD2. The junction had 3 bases not matched to a gene; V was cut back by 5 bases and J by 4 bases. The CDR3 spans 16 residues. Looked up from germline, CDR1 is SGHTA and CDR2 is FQGTGA. CDR3: CASSDGTSGGADTQYF. In DNA, the CDR3 is TGTGCCAGCAGCGACGGGACTAGCGGGGGGGCAGATACGCAGTATTTT.

A single count supports this clonotype. As DNA, the CDR3 is TGTGCCAGCAGCTTAGGTAGCAAGGATAACTATGGCTACACCTTC. It codes for CASSLGSKDNYGYTF. The rearrangement joins TRBV13 to TRBJ1-2; D is uncertain. The germline CDR1 and CDR2 sequences are PRHDT and FYEKMQ (reference sequence). The CDR3 consists of 15 residues. The ends were cut back, 0 bases at V and 1 base at J, with 9 bases in the middle. Full variable domain (rest looked up from reference TRBV13 and TRBJ1-2): AAGVIQSPRHLIKEKRETATLKCYPIPRHDTVYWYQQGPGQDPQFLISFYEKMQSDKGSIPDRFSAQQFSDYHSELNMSSLELGDSALYFCASSLGSKDNYGYTFGSGTRLTVV.

The chain joins TRBV4-2 to TRBJ2-7; 9 bases match TRBD1. The V and J ends lost 1 base and 5 bases, in that order; junction bases with no gene match: 12. Germline CDR1 reads LGHNA; CDR2 reads YNFKEQ. The CDR3 contains 17 residues. CDR3 DNA sequence: TGTGCCAGCAGCCAAGCCCTGGGACAGGGTCATCAGGACGAGCAGTACTTC. This sequence encodes CASSQALGQGHQDEQYF.

The rearrangement links TRBV19 to TRBJ2-1, with 9 nucleotides matching TRBD2. This CDR3 has 14 amino acids. From germline, CDR1 is LNHDA and CDR2 SQIVND (reference sequence). The V gene end was trimmed by 1 base and the J gene end by 8 bases; junction bases not matched to a gene: 3. CDR3 DNA sequence: TGTGCCAGTAGTATAGTAGCGGGAGTGGATGAGCAGTTCTTC. It codes for CASSIVAGVDEQFF.

This chain connects TRBV27 to TRBJ2-1; 9 bases agree with TRBD2. The CDR3 runs to 16 residues. V gave up 2 bases and J gave up 0 bases; unmatched junction bases: 2. Per germline, CDR1 MNHEY and CDR2 SMNVEV (reference sequence). CDR3 DNA sequence: TGTGCCAGCAGTTTAATAGCGGGGGACTCCTACAATGAGCAGTTCTTC. It is translated as CASSLIAGDSYNEQFF.

The chain joins TRBV28 to TRBJ2-7; the D gene is possibly TRBD1 (5 bases). V was shortened by 2 bases and J by 3 bases, with 11 bases between the two germline ends. Per the germline V gene, CDR1 is MDHEN and CDR2 is SYDVKM. The CDR3 loop spans 14 amino acids. CDR3 sequence reads: CASSLRDRVYEQYF. The CDR3 DNA follows: TGTGCCAGCAGTTTAAGAGACAGAGTCTACGAGCAGTACTTC.

This clonotype was counted once. V gene TRBV7-9 combines with J gene TRBJ1-2; D may be TRBD1 (6 bases). Germline values: CDR1 SEHNR, CDR2 FQNEAQ (reference sequence). The V gene lost 5 bases and the J gene lost 0 bases, with 13 bases spanning the gap. This CDR3 has 15 amino acids. The CDR3 sequence is CASSLEEGANYGYTF. CDR3 coding DNA: TGTGCCAGCAGCCTAGAGGAGGGGGCTAACTATGGCTACACCTTC.

The chain combines TRBV27 with TRBJ1-1; 9 positions match TRBD1. The germline V gene encodes CDR1 MNHEY and CDR2 SMNVEV (reference sequence). The CDR3 loop spans 14 amino acids. After removal of 5 bases from V and 8 bases from J, the junction contained 9 bases not matched to a gene. The CDR3: CASSPLGQGKEAFF. The CDR3 DNA is TGTGCCAGCAGTCCGCTCGGACAGGGGAAAGAAGCTTTCTTT.